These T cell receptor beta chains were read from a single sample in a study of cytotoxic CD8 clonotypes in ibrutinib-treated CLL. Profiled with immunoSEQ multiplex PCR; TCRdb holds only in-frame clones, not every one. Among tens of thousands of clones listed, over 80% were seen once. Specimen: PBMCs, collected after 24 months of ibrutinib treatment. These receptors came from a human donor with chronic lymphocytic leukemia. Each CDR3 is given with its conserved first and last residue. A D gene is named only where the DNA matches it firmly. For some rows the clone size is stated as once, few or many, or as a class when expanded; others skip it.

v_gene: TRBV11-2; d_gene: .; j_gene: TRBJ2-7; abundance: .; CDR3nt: TGTGCCAGCAGCTTAGAGGTTGGACCCTACGAGCAGTACTTC; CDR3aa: CASSLEVGPYEQYF
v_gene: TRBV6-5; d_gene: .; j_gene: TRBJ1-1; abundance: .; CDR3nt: TGTGCCAGCGGGCTCGGGTCTCACACTGAAGCTTTCTTT; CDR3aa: CASGLGSHTEAFF
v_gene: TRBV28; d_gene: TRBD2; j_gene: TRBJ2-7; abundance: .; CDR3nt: TGTGCCAGCAGTTTATGGGGGACTAGCTGGGTCCACGAGCAGTACTTC; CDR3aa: CASSLWGTSWVHEQYF
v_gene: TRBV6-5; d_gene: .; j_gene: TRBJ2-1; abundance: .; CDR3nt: TGTGCCAGCACTACAGGGACCTACAATGAGCAGTTCTTC; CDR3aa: CASTTGTYNEQFF
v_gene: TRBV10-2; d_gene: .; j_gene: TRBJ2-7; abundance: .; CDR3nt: TGCGCCAGCACGGAAGCCGGGTGGCCCTCGACCTACGAGCAGTACTTC; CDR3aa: CASTEAGWPSTYEQYF
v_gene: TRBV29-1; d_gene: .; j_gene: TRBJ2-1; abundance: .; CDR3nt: TGCAGCGCCAAGAACAATGAGCAGTTCTTC; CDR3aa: CSAKNNEQFF
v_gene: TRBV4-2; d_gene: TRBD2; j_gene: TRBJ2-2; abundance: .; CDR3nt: TGTGCCAGCAGACAACTAGCGGGAGGGAGGCGCACCGGGGAGCTGTTTTTT; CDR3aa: CASRQLAGGRRTGELFF
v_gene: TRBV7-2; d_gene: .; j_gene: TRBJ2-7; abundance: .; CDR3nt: TGTGCCAGCAGCTTAGATATTGTCGGCGAGCAGTACTTC; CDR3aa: CASSLDIVGEQYF
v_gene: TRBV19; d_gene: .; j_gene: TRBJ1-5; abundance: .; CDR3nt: TGTGCCAGTAGTTTGATCAATCAGCCCCAGCATTTT; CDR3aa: CASSLINQPQHF
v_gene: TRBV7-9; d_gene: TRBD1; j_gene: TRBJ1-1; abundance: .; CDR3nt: TGTGCCAGCAGCGGGTGGGACAGGGCCTTAGGCACTGAAGCTTTCTTT; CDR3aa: CASSGWDRALGTEAFF
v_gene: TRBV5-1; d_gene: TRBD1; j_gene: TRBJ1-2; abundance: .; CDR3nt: TGCGCCAGCAGCCCGGGGACAGTGAACTATGGCTACACCTTC; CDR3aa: CASSPGTVNYGYTF
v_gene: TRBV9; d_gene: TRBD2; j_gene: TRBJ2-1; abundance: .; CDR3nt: TGTGCCAGCAGCACCCCCGTGCGGCTAGCGGGAGGGGAGGGCTACAATGAGCAGTTCTTC; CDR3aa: CASSTPVRLAGGEGYNEQFF
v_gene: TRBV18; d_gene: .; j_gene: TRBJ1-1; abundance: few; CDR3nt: TGTGCCAGCTCACCACCGGGTGGGAGCACTGAAGCTTTCTTT; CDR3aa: CASSPPGGSTEAFF
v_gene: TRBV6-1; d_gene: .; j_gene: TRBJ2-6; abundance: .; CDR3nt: TGTGCCAGCAGTGAAGCAGTCGGCAGGGTTTCTGGGGCCAACGTCCTGACTTTC; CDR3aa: CASSEAVGRVSGANVLTF
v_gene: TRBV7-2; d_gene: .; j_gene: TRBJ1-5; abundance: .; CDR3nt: TGTGCCAGCCTGGGGGGGTTCAATCAGCCCCAGCATTTT; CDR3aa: CASLGGFNQPQHF
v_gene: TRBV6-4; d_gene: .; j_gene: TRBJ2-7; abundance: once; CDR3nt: TGTGCCAGCAGTGACTCGCGCGCCCGGTTGAGGGAGAGTTGCTCCTACGAGCAGTACTTC; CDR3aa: CASSDSRARLRESCSYEQYF
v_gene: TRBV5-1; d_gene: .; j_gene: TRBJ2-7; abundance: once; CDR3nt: TGCGCCAGCAGCTTGTTGCGGGGGCAGGACGAGCAGTACTTC; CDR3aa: CASSLLRGQDEQYF
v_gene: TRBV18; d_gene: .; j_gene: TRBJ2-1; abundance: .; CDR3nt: TGTGCCAGCTCACTGTCGGACCGCTACCCGTACAATGAGCAGTTCTTC; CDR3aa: CASSLSDRYPYNEQFF
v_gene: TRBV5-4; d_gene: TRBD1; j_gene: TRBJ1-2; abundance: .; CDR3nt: TGTGCCAGCAGCTTGTCGAGACAGGGGGAAGATGGCTACACCTTC; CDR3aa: CASSLSRQGEDGYTF
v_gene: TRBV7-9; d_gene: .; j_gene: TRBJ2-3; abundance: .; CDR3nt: TGTGCCAGCAGCTTAACACTTAGCACAGATACGCAGTATTTT; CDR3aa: CASSLTLSTDTQYF
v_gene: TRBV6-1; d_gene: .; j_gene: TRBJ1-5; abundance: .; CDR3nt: TGTGCCAGCAGGGTGAATAGCAATCAGCCCCAGCATTTT; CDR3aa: CASRVNSNQPQHF
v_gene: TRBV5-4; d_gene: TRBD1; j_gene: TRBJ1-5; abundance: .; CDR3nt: TGTGCCAGCAGCTTGGCCGGGACAGGGAAAAGTCAGCCCCAGCATTTT; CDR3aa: CASSLAGTGKSQPQHF
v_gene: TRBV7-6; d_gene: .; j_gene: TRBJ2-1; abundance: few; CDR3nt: TGTGCCAGCAGCTTAGTGTCCGGACGCTACAATGAGCAGTTCTTC; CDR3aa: CASSLVSGRYNEQFF
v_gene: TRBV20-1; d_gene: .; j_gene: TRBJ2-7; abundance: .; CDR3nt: TGCAGTGCTAGTATGATCGGCGAGCAGTACTTC; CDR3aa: CSASMIGEQYF
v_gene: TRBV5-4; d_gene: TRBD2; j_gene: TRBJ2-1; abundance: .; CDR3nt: TGTGCCAGCAGCCGGACTAGCGGACCAAATCCCTACAATGAGCAGTTCTTC; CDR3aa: CASSRTSGPNPYNEQFF
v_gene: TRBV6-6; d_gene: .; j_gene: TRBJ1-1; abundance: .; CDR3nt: TGTGCCAGCAGTTACAACAGGATGAACACTGAAGCTTTCTTT; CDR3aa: CASSYNRMNTEAFF
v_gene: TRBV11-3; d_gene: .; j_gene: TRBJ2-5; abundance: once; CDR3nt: TGTGCCAGCAGCCGCGGACCGGGGGAGACCCAGTACTTC; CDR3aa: CASSRGPGETQYF
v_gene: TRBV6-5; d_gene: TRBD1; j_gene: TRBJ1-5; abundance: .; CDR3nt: TGTGCCAGCAGTTACTCAGGAGGGGGCGGGCCCCAGCATTTT; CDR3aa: CASSYSGGGGPQHF
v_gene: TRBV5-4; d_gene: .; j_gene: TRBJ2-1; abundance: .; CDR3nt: TGTGCCAGCATGATGGACCAAGTATCCATTGAGCAGTTCTTC; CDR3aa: CASMMDQVSIEQFF
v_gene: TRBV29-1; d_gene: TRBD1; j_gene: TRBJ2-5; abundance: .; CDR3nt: TGCAGCGTGGCCGGGACAGGGATGTGGGAGACCCAGTACTTC; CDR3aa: CSVAGTGMWETQYF
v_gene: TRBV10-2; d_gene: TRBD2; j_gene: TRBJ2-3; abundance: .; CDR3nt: TGCGCCAGCAGTCCTTTAGCGGGAGCTGAGGCAGATACGCAGTATTTT; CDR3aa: CASSPLAGAEADTQYF
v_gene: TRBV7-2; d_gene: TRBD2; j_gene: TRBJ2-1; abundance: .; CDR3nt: TGTGCCAGCAGCCCCCAGACTAGCGGGACGACCCAGTTCTTC; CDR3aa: CASSPQTSGTTQFF
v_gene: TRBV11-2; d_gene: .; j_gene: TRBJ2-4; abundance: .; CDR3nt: TGTGCCAGCAGCTTAGAATCGGTTGTGACGGCGAACATTCAGTACTTC; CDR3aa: CASSLESVVTANIQYF
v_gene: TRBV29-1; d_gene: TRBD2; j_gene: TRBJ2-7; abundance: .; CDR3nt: TGCAGCACAGGGACTAGCGGGAGAGGGAACGAGCAGTACTTC; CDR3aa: CSTGTSGRGNEQYF
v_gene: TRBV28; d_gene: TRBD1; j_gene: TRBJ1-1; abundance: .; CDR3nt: TGTGCCAGCAGTTTATCGGACAGGTTGAACACTGAAGCTTTCTTT; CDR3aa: CASSLSDRLNTEAFF
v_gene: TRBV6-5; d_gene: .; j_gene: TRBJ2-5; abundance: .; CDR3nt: TGTGCCAGCAGTTACTCCATAAAGACCCAGTACTTC; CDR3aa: CASSYSIKTQYF
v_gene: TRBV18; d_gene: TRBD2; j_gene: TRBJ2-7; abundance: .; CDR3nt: TGTGCCAGCTCACTATCGACTAGCGGGAGTTTCGTCTACGAGCAGTACTTC; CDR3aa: CASSLSTSGSFVYEQYF
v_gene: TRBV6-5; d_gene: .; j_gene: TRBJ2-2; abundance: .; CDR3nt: TGTGCCAGCAGTTACTCTGGCGGGGAGCTGTTTTTT; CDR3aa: CASSYSGGELFF
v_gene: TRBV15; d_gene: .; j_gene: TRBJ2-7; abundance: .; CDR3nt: TGTGCCACCAGCAGATCGGGGGACGGGGCCTACGAGCAGTACTTC; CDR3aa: CATSRSGDGAYEQYF
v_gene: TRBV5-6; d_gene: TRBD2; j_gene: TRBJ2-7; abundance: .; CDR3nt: TGTGCCAGCAGCAGCTCGGGGGGCGAGCAGTACTTC; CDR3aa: CASSSSGGEQYF